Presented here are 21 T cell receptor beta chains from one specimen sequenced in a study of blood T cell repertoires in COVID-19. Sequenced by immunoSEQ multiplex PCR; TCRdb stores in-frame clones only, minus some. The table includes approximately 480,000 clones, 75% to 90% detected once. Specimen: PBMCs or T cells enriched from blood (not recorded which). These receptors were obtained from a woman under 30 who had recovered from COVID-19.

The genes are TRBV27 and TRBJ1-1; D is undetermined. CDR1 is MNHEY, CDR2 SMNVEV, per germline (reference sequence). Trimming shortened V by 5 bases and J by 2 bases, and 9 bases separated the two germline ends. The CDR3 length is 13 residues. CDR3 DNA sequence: TGTGCCAGCAGTCCCAAATCAAACACTGAAGCTTTCTTT. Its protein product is CASSPKSNTEAFF.

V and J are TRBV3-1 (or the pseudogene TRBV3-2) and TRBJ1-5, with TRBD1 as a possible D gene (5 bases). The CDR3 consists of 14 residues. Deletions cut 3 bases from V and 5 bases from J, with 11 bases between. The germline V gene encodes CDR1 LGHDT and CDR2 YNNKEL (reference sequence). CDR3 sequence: CASSHGGGDQPQHF. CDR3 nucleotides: TGTGCCAGCAGCCATGGGGGAGGGGATCAGCCCCAGCATTTT.

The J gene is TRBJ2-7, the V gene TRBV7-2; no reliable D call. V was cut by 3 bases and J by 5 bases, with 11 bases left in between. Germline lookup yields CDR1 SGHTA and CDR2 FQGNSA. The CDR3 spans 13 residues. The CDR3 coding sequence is TGTGCCAGCAGCTTGGTCTTTAGTGACGAGCAGTACTTC. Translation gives CASSLVFSDEQYF.

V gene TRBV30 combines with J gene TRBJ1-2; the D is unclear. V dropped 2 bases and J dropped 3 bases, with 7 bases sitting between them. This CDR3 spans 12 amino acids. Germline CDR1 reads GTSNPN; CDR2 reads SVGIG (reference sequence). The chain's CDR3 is CAWSSGYYGYTF. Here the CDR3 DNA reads TGTGCCTGGAGTTCGGGATACTATGGCTACACCTTC.

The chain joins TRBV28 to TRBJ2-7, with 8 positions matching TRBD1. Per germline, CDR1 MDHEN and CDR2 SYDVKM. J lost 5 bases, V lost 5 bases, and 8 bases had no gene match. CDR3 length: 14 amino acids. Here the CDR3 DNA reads TGTGCCAGCAGTCACCGGGACAGGTTTGACGAGCAGTACTTC. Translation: CASSHRDRFDEQYF.

The CDR3 nucleotides are TGTGCCAGCAGCCCATCGACAGGGGGCAACTATGGCTACACCTTC. Its translation: CASSPSTGGNYGYTF. The genes are TRBV7-9 and TRBJ1-2, with 10 bases that match TRBD1. The CDR3 spans 15 residues. The junction had 5 bases not matched to a gene; V was cut back by 5 bases and J by 2 bases. Germline CDR1 and CDR2: SEHNR and FQNEAQ (reference sequence).

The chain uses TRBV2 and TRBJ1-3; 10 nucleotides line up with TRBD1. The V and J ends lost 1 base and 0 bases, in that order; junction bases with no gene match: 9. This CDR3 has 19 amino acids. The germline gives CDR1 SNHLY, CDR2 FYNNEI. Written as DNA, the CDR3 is TGTGCCAGCAGTGAAGAAAAGGGACAGGGGTCCCACTCTGGAAACACCATATATTTT. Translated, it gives CASSEEKGQGSHSGNTIYF. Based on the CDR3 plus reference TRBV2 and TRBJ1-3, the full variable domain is EPEVTQTPSHQVTQMGQEVILRCVPISNHLYFYWYRQILGQKVEFLVSFYNNEISEKSEIFDDQFSVERPDGSNFTLKIRSTKLEDSAMYFCASSEEKGQGSHSGNTIYFGEGSWLTVV.

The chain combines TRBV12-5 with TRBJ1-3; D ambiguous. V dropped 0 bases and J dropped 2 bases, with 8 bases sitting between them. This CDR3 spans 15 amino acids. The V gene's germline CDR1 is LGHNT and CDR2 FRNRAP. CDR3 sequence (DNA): TGTGCTAGTGGTTTGGTACTAGGAACTGGAAACACCATATATTTT. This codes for CASGLVLGTGNTIYF.

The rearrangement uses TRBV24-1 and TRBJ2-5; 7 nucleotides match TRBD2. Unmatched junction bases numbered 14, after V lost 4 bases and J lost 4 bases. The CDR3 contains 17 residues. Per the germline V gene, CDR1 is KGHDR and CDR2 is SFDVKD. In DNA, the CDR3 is TGTGCCACCAGTGACCCTACCCTTGGCGGGGGAGGAGAGACCCAGTACTTC. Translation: CATSDPTLGGGGETQYF.

The CDR3 sequence is CASSSIRGRPNEQFF. CDR3 nucleotides: TGTGCCAGCAGCTCGATCAGGGGGCGTCCGAATGAGCAGTTCTTC. The rearrangement uses TRBV11-2 and TRBJ2-1; TRBD1 agrees at 8 bases. The ends lost 4 bases at V and 7 bases at J; junction bases unmatched: 9. The CDR3 length is 15 residues. Germline V CDR1 and CDR2: SGHAT, FQNNGV.

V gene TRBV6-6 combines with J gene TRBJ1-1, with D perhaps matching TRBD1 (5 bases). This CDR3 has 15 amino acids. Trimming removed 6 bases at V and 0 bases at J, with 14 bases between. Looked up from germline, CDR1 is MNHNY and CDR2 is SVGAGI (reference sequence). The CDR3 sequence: CASRPGPQMNTEAFF. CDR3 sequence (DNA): TGTGCCAGCAGACCAGGGCCCCAAATGAACACTGAAGCTTTCTTT.

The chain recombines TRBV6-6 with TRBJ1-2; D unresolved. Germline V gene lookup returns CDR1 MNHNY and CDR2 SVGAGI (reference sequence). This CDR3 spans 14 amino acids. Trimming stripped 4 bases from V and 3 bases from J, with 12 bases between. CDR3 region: CASSSSAGDYGYTF. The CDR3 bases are TGTGCCAGCAGTTCCTCCGCGGGAGACTATGGCTACACCTTC.

For the CDR3, the DNA is TGTGCCAGCAGCTTAAAGGGAGAACCCTATGGCTACACCTTC. It codes for CASSLKGEPYGYTF. This chain links TRBV5-4 with TRBJ1-2; no reliable D call. With 2 bases removed from V and 4 bases from J, the gap between germline ends came to 12 bases. The CDR3 has 14 amino acids. Germline V gene lookup returns CDR1 SGHNT and CDR2 YYREEE (reference sequence).

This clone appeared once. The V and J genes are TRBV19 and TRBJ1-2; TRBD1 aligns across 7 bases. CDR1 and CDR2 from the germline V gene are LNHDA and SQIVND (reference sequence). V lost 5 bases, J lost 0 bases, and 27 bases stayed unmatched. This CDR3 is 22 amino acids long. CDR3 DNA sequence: TGTGCCAGTAGTCCCGACAGGGACAGTGCCTTTGGCCGGAATTGGCCTAACTATGGCTACACCTTC. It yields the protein CASSPDRDSAFGRNWPNYGYTF. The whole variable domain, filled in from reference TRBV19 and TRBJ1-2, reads DGGITQSPKYLFRKEGQNVTLSCEQNLNHDAMYWYRQDPGQGLRLIYYSQIVNDFQKGDIAEGYSVSREKKESFPLTVTSAQKNPTAFYLCASSPDRDSAFGRNWPNYGYTFGSGTRLTVV.

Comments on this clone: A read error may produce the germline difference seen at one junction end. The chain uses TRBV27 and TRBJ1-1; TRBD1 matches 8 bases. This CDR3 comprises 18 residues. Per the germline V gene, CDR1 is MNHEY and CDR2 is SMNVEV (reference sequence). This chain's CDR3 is CASSPSPSNRGMKTEAFF. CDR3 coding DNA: TGTGCCAGCAGCCCTTCACCCTCAAACAGGGGGATGAAAACTGAAGCTTTCTTT.

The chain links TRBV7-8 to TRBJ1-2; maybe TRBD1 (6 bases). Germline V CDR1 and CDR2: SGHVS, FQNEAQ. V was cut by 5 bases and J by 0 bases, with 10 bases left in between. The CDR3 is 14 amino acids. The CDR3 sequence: CASSPTGSNYGYTF. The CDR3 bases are TGTGCCAGCAGCCCGACAGGTTCTAACTATGGCTACACCTTC.

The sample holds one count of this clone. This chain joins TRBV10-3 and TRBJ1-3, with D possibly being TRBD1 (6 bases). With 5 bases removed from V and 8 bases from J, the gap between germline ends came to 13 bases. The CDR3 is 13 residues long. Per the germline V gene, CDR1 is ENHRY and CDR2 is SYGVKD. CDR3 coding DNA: TGTGCCATCAGTAAACAGGGCGGCGACACCATATATTTT. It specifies CAISKQGGDTIYF.

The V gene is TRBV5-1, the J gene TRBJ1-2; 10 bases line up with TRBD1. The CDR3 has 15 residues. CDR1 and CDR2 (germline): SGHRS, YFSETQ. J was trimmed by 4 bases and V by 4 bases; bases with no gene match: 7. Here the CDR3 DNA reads TGCGCCAGCAGCCAGACGACAGGGGGCTCCTATGGCTACACCTTC. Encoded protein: CASSQTTGGSYGYTF.

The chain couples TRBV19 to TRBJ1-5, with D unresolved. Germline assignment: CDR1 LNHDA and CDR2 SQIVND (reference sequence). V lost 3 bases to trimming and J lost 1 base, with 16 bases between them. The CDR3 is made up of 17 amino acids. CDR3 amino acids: CASSMSPARGSNQPQHF. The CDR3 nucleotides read TGTGCCAGTAGTATGTCCCCCGCACGGGGAAGCAATCAGCCCCAGCATTTT.

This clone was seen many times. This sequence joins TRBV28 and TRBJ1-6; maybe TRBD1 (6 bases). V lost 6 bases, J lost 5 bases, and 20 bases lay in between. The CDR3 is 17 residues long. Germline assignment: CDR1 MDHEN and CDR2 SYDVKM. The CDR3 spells CASSSPTGFGDNSPLHF. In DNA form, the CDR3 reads TGTGCCAGCAGCAGCCCTACAGGGTTTGGGGATAATTCACCCCTCCACTTT.

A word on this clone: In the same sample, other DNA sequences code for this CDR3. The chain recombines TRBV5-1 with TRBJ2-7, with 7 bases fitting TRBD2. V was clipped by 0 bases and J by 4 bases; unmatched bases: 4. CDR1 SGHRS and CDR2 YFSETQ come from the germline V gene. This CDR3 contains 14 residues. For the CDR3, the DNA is TGCGCCAGCAGCTTGGGCGGGGGTCCTTACGAGCAGTACTTC. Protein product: CASSLGGGPYEQYF. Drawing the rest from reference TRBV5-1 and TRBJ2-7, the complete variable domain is KAGVTQTPRYLIKTRGQQVTLSCSPISGHRSVSWYQQTPGQGLQFLFEYFSETQRNKGNFPGRFSGRQFSNSRSEMNVSTLELGDSALYLCASSLGGGPYEQYFGPGTRLTVT.